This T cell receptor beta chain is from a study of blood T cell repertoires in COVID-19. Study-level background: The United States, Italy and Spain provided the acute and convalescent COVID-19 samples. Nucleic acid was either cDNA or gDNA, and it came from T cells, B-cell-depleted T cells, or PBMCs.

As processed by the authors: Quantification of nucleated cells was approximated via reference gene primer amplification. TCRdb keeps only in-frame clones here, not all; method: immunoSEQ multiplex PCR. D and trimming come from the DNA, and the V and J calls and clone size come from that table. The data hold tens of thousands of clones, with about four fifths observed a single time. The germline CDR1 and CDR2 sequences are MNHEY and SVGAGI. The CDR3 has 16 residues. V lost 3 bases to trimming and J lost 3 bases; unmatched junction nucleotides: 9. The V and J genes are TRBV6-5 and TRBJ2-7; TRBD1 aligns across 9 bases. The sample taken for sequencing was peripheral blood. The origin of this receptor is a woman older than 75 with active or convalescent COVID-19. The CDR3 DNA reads TGTGCCAGCAGTTATTCCGACCCGGGACAGGGCTACGAGCAGTACTTC. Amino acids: CASSYSDPGQGYEQYF.